These T cell receptor beta chains were read from a single sample in a study of T cells in severe cutaneous drug reactions. TCRdb re-analyzed the multiplex PCR reads; it lists each CDR3 protein once, without DNA. The listing contains under 5,000 distinct CDR3 sequences. The sequenced sample was PBMCs. These receptor sequences come from a human donor with Stevens-Johnson syndrome, a severe cutaneous drug reaction. Each CDR3 is given with its conserved first and last residue. The size field is filled for only some rows; it gives once, few, many or a size class.

size	J	V	CDR3
NA	TRBJ2-1	TRBV20-1	CSAKRKGGYEQFF
NA	TRBJ2-5	TRBV18	CASSRQQETQYF
NA	TRBJ2-2	TRBV3-1	CASSGDSYTGELFF
medium-sized	TRBJ2-7	TRBV30	CASTGLGEQYF
NA	TRBJ2-7	TRBV4-1	CASSQENRGKYF
NA	TRBJ2-6	TRBV3-1	CASSQDRGETGANVLTF
medium-sized	TRBJ1-2	TRBV30	CAWSKEGNYGYTF
medium-sized	TRBJ2-1	TRBV2	CASPKRREGENEQFF
medium-sized	TRBJ1-3	TRBV7-9	CASGGGNTIYF
NA	TRBJ2-1	TRBV7-9	CASRRQSGPKINEQFF
NA	TRBJ2-7	TRBV28	CASSLTSGSSYEQYF
NA	TRBJ1-4	TRBV5-1	CASSFPRDGTTNEKLFF
NA	TRBJ2-1	TRBV4-1	CASSQTAGDEQFF
NA	TRBJ2-7	TRBV7-3	CASSRTGTSENEQYF
medium-sized	TRBJ2-7	TRBV6-1	CASSEARGYEQYF
medium-sized	TRBJ2-7	TRBV9	CASSPAGSGEQYF
NA	TRBJ1-6	TRBV27	CASSLAATNSPLHF
NA	TRBJ2-5	TRBV7-9	CASSLLLKDTVGLADGAQYF
medium-sized	TRBJ2-3	TRBV9	CASSVDGGWTDTQYF
NA	TRBJ1-1	TRBV5-5	CASSLPGLNTEAFF
NA	TRBJ1-1	TRBV5-1	CASSFRGNTEAFF
NA	TRBJ1-1	TRBV5-4	CASSLRQGTEAFF
medium-sized	TRBJ2-2	TRBV2	CASLAANTGELFF
NA	TRBJ2-1	TRBV10-3	CAISSAEYNEQFF
medium-sized	TRBJ2-3	TRBV18	CASSPAITDTQYF
NA	TRBJ2-7	TRBV15	CATSRPPYRVGYEQYF
NA	TRBJ2-7	TRBV7-2	CASSSQTGTAYEQYF
NA	TRBJ2-2	TRBV6-5	CASSYVQGAVSGELFF
NA	TRBJ2-7	TRBV7-6	CASSGRSYEQYF
NA	TRBJ2-1	TRBV4-1	CASSQPILASGTQVQFF
NA	TRBJ1-2	TRBV4-2	CASSHHSGQGYGYTF
NA	TRBJ2-1	TRBV11-3	CASSSIRRYNEQFF
NA	TRBJ2-1	TRBV12-5	CASGRGVYNEQFF
NA	TRBJ2-5	TRBV20-1	CSASRTSVETQYF
NA	TRBJ1-5	TRBV28	CASSRWGTNQPQHF
NA	TRBJ2-5	TRBV9	CASSVGPGAGHETQYF
NA	TRBJ2-1	TRBV28	CASSQSQKQFF
NA	TRBJ2-1	TRBV19	CASSMVSQSEQFF
NA	TRBJ2-1	TRBV5-1	CATTETGSSYNEQFF
medium-sized	TRBJ1-1	TRBV9	CASSANAQNTEAFF
NA	TRBJ1-5	TRBV19	CASSPETDNQPQHF
NA	TRBJ2-7	TRBV5-1	CASSAGIGQGVTYEQYF
NA	TRBJ1-1	TRBV4-2	CASSPAAGGTEAFF
NA	TRBJ2-4	TRBV4-1	CASSQGWAAGGVQNIQYF
NA	TRBJ1-2	TRBV28	CASSLWARDRDGYTF
NA	TRBJ1-5	TRBV24-1	CATGGTDGSNQPQHF
NA	TRBJ2-3	TRBV9	CASSGRTSGSTDTQYF
NA	TRBJ2-2	TRBV7-9	CASSLRRESGELFF
NA	TRBJ2-3	TRBV11-2	CASSLGRGGRTSTDTQYF
NA	TRBJ2-3	TRBV20-1	CSASRAGGVTDTQYF
NA	TRBJ2-3	TRBV28	CASSNLAGDGDTQYF
NA	TRBJ2-5	TRBV28	CASSFGHMEAQYF
NA	TRBJ2-7	TRBV2	CASSTIDSPYEQYF
NA	TRBJ1-5	TRBV4-1	CASSQPTGRRFNQPQHF
NA	TRBJ2-7	TRBV13	CASSLRDRGRTVTYEQYF
NA	TRBJ2-4	TRBV15	CATSRDYAFIMQYF
NA	TRBJ2-3	TRBV19	CASSIGLAGGRRGTDTQYF
NA	TRBJ2-1	TRBV19	CASSTGTTPQGQFF
NA	TRBJ2-7	TRBV12-3/TRBV12-4	CASSPDDYEQYF
NA	TRBJ2-1	TRBV28	CASTGGRAGYNEQFF